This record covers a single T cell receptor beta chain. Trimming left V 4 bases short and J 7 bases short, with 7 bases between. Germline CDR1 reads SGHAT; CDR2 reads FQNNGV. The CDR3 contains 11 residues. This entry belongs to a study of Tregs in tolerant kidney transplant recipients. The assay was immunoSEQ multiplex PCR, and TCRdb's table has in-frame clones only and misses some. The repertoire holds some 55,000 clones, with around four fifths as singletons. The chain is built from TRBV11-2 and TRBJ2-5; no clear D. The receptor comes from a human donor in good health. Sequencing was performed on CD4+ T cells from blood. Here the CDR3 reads CASSSKWTQYF. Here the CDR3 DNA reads TGTGCCAGCAGCTCTAAATGGACCCAGTACTTC.